Below, 5 T cell receptor beta chains from the same sample are listed, as sequenced in a study of shared clonotypes between healthy human individuals. The naive CD8 subset, CD45RO-negative cells positively selected for CCR7, excluded terminally differentiated effector memory CD45RA+ cells. Assay: immunoSEQ multiplex PCR; the TCRdb copy retains only in-frame clones and omits some. The table lists around 2,000,000 clones, 85% to 95% of them singletons, with 1.5% to 2% in the top ten. Sequenced sample: naive CD8+ T cells from PBMCs. These receptors were taken from a man between 18 and 29 years old in good health. Some clones in this sample may be carry-over from other donors' samples.

The rearrangement links TRBV10-3 to TRBJ1-5, with a weak D call TRBD1 (5 bases). In germline, CDR1 is ENHRY, CDR2 SYGVKD. V lost 2 bases, J lost 7 bases, and 9 bases lay in between. The CDR3 runs 13 residues. The CDR3 bases are TGTGCCATCAGTGAGGCAGGGTACCAGCCCCAGCATTTT. Amino acid sequence: CAISEAGYQPQHF.

The CDR3 DNA is TGTGCCTGGAGTATAGGACACCGCTATGGCTACACCTTC. This translates into CAWSIGHRYGYTF. The chain links TRBV30 to TRBJ1-2; TRBD1 might be the D (5 bases). CDR3 length equals 13 residues. Germline V gene sequence: CDR1 GTSNPN, CDR2 SVGIG (reference sequence). V lost 2 bases and J lost 4, with 11 bases in between.

The chain combines TRBV2 with TRBJ2-6; 9 bases agree with TRBD1. Trimming at V came to 6 bases and at J to 2 bases, leaving 5 bases not matched to a gene. The CDR3 spans 16 residues. Germline values: CDR1 SNHLY, CDR2 FYNNEI. The DNA for the CDR3 is TGTGCCAGCAGAGGTCGGACAGGGGCTGGGGCCAACGTCCTGACTTTC. Its translation: CASRGRTGAGANVLTF.

This clone turned up a few times. Other DNA sequences in this specimen translate into the identical CDR3. V and J are TRBV27 and TRBJ2-7; 9 nucleotides align to TRBD1. Looked up from germline, CDR1 is MNHEY and CDR2 is SMNVEV (reference sequence). Trimming cost V 3 bases and J 3 bases; bases outside gene matches: 6. The length of the CDR3 is 15 residues. The CDR3 spells CASSLRGTGFYEQYF. CDR3 nucleotide sequence: TGTGCCAGCAGTTTGCGAGGGACAGGGTTCTACGAGCAGTACTTC.

This clone was recorded once. V is TRBV5-1 and J is TRBJ1-4; D perhaps matches TRBD1 (6 bases). The germline gives CDR1 SGHRS, CDR2 YFSETQ. V lost 3 bases and J 3 bases, leaving 6 bases between the germline ends. CDR3 length: 13 amino acids. The CDR3 loop reads CASSWTANEKLFF. CDR3 in DNA: TGCGCCAGCAGCTGGACAGCTAATGAAAAACTGTTTTTT.